This passage covers 10 T cell receptor beta chains from one sample sequenced in a study of monozygotic twins with inflammatory bowel disease. TCRdb reworked the 5' RACE reads into one entry per CDR3 protein, no DNA. The sample has approximately 400,000 distinct CDR3 sequences; the top ten hold 2% to 3%. The sequenced sample consisted of blood. The receptors were sampled from a human donor with ulcerative colitis or Crohn's disease, or a healthy co-twin of an affected twin (not recorded which).

The genes are TRBV20-1 and TRBJ2-5; the TRBD2 assignment by TCRdb is unverifiable without DNA. The CDR3 is 13 amino acids. Germline V gives CDR1 DFQATT, CDR2 SNEGSKA (reference sequence). The CDR3 sequence is CSASLPAGETQYF.

The chain combines TRBV6-5 with TRBJ1-1; the TCRdb call, TRBD1, lacks DNA for checking. Looked up from germline, CDR1 is MNHEY and CDR2 is SVGAGI. This CDR3 is built from 14 residues. CDR3 amino acids: CASSPQYGGTEAFF.

The V and J genes are TRBV12-3 or TRBV12-4 and TRBJ2-7; TCRdb's D call, TRBD1, is unchecked because there is no DNA. This CDR3 has 13 amino acids. This chain's CDR3 is CASRTRYSYEQYF.

J is TRBJ2-3 and V is TRBV19. This CDR3 has 13 residues. Germline loops: CDR1 LNHDA, CDR2 SQIVND (reference sequence). CDR3 sequence: CASSIQGTDTQYF.

This chain links TRBV5-1 with TRBJ1-5; TCRdb picks TRBD1, but there is no DNA to check that call. The germline V gene has CDR1 SGHRS and CDR2 YFSETQ. The CDR3 contains 13 residues. The CDR3: CASSEGRHQPQHF.

The chain is built from TRBV4-2 and TRBJ1-4; the D gene TCRdb calls, TRBD1, cannot be checked with no DNA. Germline assignment: CDR1 LGHNA and CDR2 YNFKEQ. The CDR3 spans 15 residues. CDR3 amino acids: CASSPWQGTNEKLFF.

V and J are TRBV20-1 and TRBJ2-4; as DNA is missing, the TRBD1 call by TCRdb cannot be tested. The CDR3 extends over 15 amino acids. Germline lookup yields CDR1 DFQATT and CDR2 SNEGSKA (reference sequence). CDR3 protein: CSGYSAGIFKNIQYF.

The chain recombines TRBV10-3 with TRBJ1-1; checking the TCRdb D call of TRBD1 is not possible without DNA. CDR3 length equals 14 residues. Germline assignment: CDR1 ENHRY and CDR2 SYGVKD. The CDR3 protein is CAIKPGTGPTEAFF.

The chain links TRBV6-6 to TRBJ1-1. The CDR3 length is 13 residues. Germline values: CDR1 MNHNY, CDR2 SVGAGI (reference sequence). The CDR3 sequence is CASKVSLNTEAFF.

The gene calls are TRBV7-9 and TRBJ2-5; without DNA, the TCRdb call of TRBD1 cannot be checked. Germline assignment: CDR1 SEHNR and CDR2 FQNEAQ (reference sequence). The CDR3 consists of 17 residues. This chain's CDR3 is CASSPTPRAAEAETQYF.